This T cell receptor beta chain was sequenced during a study of graft-versus-host responses after intestinal transplantation. V lost 3 bases to trimming and J lost 0 bases; unmatched junction nucleotides: 9. The CDR3 loop spans 18 amino acids. Germline CDR1 reads SGHDT; CDR2 reads YYEEEE. Comment on this clone: Its antigen is unknown.

Profiling relied on immunoSEQ multiplex PCR, and the TCRdb table lists in-frame clones only, not all of them. Counted here are fewer than 130,000 clones, just under 95% occurring once; the ten biggest clones make up approximately 0.49%. This sequence joins TRBV5-6 and TRBJ2-6; 7 nucleotides match TRBD2. The starting material was unstimulated CD8+ T cells sorted from spleen or lymph node cells, obtained before intestinal transplant. This clonotype originated in a human donor who received an intestinal transplant. The CDR3, as DNA: TGTGCCAGCAGCTGGGGGGACTACAGCACCTCTGGGGCCAACGTCCTGACTTTC. This translates into CASSWGDYSTSGANVLTF.